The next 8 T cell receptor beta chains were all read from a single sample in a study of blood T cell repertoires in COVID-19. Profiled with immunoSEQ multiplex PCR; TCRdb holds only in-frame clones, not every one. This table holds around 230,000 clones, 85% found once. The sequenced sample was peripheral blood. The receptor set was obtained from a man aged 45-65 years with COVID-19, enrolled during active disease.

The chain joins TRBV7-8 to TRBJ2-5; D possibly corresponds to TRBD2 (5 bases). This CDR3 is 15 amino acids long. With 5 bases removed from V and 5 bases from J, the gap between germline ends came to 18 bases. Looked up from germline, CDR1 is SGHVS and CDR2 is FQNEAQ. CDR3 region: CASSVSFIGIETQYF. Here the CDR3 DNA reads TGTGCCAGCAGCGTCAGTTTTATCGGGATCGAGACCCAGTACTTC.

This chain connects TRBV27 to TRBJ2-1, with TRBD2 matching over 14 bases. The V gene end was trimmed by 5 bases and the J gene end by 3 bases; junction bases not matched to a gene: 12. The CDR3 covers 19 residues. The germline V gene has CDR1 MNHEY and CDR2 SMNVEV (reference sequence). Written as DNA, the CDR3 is TGTGCCAGCAGTCTCCACCCCGGGACTAGCGGGGGAAACTACAATGAGCAGTTCTTC. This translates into CASSLHPGTSGGNYNEQFF.

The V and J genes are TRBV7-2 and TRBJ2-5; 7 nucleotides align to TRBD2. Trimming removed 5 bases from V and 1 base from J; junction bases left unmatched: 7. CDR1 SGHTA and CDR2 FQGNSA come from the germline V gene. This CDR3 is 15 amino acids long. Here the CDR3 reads CASSPGGGLQETQYF. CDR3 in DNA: TGTGCCAGCAGCCCCGGCGGGGGACTCCAAGAGACCCAGTACTTC.

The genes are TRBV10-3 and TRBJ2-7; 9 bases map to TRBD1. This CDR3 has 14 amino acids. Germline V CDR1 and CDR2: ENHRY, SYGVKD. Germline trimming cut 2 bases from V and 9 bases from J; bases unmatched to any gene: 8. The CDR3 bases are TGTGCCATCAGTGAGGTGGGACAGGGAAACAGGCAGTACTTC. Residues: CAISEVGQGNRQYF.

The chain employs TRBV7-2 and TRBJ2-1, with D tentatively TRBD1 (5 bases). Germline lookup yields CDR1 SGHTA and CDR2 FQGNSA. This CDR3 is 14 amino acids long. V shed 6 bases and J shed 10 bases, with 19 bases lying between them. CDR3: CASRRSQGIREQFF. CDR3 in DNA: TGTGCCAGCAGGCGCTCTCAGGGAATAAGGGAGCAGTTCTTC. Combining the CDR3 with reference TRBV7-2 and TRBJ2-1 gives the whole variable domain GAGVSQSPSNKVTEKGKDVELRCDPISGHTALYWYRQSLGQGLEFLIYFQGNSAPDKSGLPSDRFSAERTGGSVSTLTIQRTQQEDSAVYLCASRRSQGIREQFFGPGTRLTVL.

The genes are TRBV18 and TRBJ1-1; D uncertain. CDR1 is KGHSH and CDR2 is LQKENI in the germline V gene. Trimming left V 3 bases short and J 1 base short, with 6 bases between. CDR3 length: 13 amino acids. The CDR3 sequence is CASSPVRNTEAFF. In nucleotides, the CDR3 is TGTGCCAGCTCACCCGTTAGGAACACTGAAGCTTTCTTT.

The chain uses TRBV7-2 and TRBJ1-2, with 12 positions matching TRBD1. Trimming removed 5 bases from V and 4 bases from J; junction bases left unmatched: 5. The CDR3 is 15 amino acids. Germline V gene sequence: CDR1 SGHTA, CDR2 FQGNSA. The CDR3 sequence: CASSPGTGGVYGYTF. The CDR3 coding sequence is TGTGCCAGCAGCCCCGGGACAGGGGGCGTCTATGGCTACACCTTC.

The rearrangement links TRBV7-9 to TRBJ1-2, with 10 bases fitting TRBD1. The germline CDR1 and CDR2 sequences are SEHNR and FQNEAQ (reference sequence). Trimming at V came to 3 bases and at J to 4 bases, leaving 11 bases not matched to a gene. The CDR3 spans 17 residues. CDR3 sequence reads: CASSFFTGTGVVYGYTF. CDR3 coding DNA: TGTGCCAGCAGCTTTTTTACCGGGACAGGGGTTGTCTATGGCTACACCTTC.